The present T cell receptor (beta chain) was sequenced within a study of vaccination and CD4 T cells after COVID-19. Oncomine TCR Beta short-read sequencing was applied to DNA from cultured CD4+ T cells. Via MiXCR, TCRdb re-called the PCR reads, giving one row per CDR3 protein. This sample has around 21,000 distinct CDR3 sequences, with 42% found just once. General study points: It was found that, in convalescent patients, 304 of 307 vaccine-specific clones were spike mono-reactive.

Time point denoted: late sampling 161 to 241 days after vaccination in a few convalescent patients. The treatment denotes: approximately 10-day PBMC culture with coronavirus spike peptide pools or control peptides (ViraFEST assay). Per the germline V gene, CDR1 is MDHEN and CDR2 is SYDVKM. The CDR3 loop spans 17 amino acids. The trim removed 3 bases at V and 4 bases at J, leaving 12 bases unmatched. To note about this clonotype: Antigen unknown.

Sequencing used CD4+ T cells from blood, cultured in vitro, obtained about 7 months after SARS-CoV-2 vaccination. The gene calls are TRBV28 and TRBJ1-2, with 9 bases lining up with TRBD1. The clonotype comes from a human donor who had recovered from COVID-19. The CDR3 protein is CASSLAIRGTGTYGYTF. The CDR3 DNA reads TGTGCCAGCAGTTTGGCTATCCGCGGGACAGGGACCTATGGCTACACCTTC.